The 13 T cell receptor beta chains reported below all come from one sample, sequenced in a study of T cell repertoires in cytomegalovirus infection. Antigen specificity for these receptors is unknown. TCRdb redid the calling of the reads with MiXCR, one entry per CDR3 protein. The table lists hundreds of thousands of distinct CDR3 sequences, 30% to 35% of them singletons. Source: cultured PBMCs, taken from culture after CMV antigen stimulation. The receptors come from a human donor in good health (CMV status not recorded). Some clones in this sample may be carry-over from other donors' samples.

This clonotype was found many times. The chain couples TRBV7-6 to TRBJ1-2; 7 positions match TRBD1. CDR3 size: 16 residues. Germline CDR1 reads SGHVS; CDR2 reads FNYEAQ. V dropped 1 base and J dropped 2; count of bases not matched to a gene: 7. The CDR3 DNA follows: TGTGCCAGCAGCTTAGGCCAGGGGGGTACGAACTATGGCTACACCTTC. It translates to CASSLGQGGTNYGYTF.

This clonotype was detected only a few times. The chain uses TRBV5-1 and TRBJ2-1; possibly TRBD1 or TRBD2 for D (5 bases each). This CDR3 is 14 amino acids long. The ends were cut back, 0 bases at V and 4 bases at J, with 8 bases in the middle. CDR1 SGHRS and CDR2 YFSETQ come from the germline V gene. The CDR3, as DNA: TGCGCCAGCAGCTTGGGGGACGATTACAATGAGCAGTTCTTC. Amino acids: CASSLGDDYNEQFF.

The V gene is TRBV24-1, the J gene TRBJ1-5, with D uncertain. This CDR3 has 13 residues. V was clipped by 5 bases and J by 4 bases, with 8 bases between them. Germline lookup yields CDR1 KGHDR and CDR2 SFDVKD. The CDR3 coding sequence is TGTGCCACCAGTGTTTCGGTGAATCAGCCCCAGCATTTT. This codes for CATSVSVNQPQHF.

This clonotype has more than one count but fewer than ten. CDR3 coding DNA: TGTGCCAGCAGCCTCCTGCCTAGCGGTTTATACAATGAGCAGTTCTTC. This sequence encodes CASSLLPSGLYNEQFF. The chain has TRBV11-2 and TRBJ2-1, with TRBD2 matching over 7 bases. The CDR3 sequence is 16 residues long. J lost 4 bases, V lost 5 bases, and 11 bases had no gene match. Germline CDR1 and CDR2: SGHAT and FQNNGV.

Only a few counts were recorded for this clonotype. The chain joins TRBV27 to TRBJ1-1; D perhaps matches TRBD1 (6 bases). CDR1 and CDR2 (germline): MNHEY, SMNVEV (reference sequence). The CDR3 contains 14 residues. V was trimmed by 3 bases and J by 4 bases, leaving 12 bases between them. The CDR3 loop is CASSFSEGGTEAFF. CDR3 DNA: TGTGCCAGCAGTTTTTCGGAGGGGGGCACTGAAGCTTTCTTT.

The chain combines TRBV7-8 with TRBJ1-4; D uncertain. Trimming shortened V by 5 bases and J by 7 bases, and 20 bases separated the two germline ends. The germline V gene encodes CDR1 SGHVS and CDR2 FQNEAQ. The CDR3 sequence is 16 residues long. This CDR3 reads CASSPGGSGRGEKLFF. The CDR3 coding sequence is TGTGCCAGCAGCCCGGGAGGTAGCGGGCGTGGTGAAAAACTGTTTTTT.

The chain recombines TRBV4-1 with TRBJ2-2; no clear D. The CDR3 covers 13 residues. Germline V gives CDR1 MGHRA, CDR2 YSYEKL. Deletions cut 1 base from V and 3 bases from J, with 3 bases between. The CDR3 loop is CASSQGHTGELFF. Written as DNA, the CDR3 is TGCGCCAGCAGCCAAGGGCACACCGGGGAGCTGTTTTTT.

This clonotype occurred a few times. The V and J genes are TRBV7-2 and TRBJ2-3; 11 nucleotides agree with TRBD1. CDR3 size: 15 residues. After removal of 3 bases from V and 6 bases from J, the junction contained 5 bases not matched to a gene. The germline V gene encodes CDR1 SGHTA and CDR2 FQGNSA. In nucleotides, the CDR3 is TGTGCCAGCAGCTTGTGGACAGGGGGCGCGGATACGCAGTATTTT. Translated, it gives CASSLWTGGADTQYF. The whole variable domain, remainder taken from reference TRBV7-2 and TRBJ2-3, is GAGVSQSPSNKVTEKGKDVELRCDPISGHTALYWYRQSLGQGLEFLIYFQGNSAPDKSGLPSDRFSAERTGGSVSTLTIQRTQQEDSAVYLCASSLWTGGADTQYFGPGTRLTVL.

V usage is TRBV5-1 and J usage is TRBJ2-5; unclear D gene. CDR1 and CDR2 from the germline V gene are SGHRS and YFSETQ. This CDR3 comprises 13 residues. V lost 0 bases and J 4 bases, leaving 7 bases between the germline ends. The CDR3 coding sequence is TGCGCCAGCAGCTTGGGCATATTAGAGACCCAGTACTTC. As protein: CASSLGILETQYF.

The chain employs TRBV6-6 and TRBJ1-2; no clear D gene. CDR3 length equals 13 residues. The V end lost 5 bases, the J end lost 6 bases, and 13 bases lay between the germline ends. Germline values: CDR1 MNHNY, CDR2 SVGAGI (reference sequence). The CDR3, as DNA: TGTGCCAGCAGTCCCGTCCCAGGACATGGCTACACCTTC. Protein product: CASSPVPGHGYTF.

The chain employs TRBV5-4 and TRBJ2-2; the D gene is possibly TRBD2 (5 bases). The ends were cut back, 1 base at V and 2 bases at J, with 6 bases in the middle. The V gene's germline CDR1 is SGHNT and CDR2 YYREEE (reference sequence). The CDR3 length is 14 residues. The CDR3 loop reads CASSLRLNTGELFF. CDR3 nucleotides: TGTGCCAGCAGCTTGAGACTAAACACCGGGGAGCTGTTTTTT. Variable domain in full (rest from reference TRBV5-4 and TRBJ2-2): ETGVTQSPTHLIKTRGQQVTLRCSSQSGHNTVSWYQQALGQGPQFIFQYYREEENGRGNFPPRFSGLQFPNYSSELNVNALELDDSALYLCASSLRLNTGELFFGEGSRLTVL.

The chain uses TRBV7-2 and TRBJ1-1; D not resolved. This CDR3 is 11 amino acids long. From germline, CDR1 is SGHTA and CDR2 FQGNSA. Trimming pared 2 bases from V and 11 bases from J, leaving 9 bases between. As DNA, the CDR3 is TGTGCCAGCAGCTTAACGGGCTTCGCTTTCTTT. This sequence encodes CASSLTGFAFF.

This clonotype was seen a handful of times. The CDR3 region has the DNA TGCAGCGTTGATGCATCTTACAATGAGCAGTTCTTC. Its protein product is CSVDASYNEQFF. The chain has TRBV29-1 and TRBJ2-1; D is unclear. The CDR3 spans 12 residues. V lost 3 bases and J 4 bases, leaving 7 bases between the germline ends. Germline-derived CDR1 and CDR2 are SQVTM and ANQGSEA.